This TCR beta chain appears in the sequencing data of a study of blood T cell repertoires in COVID-19. The CDR3 is 14 amino acids. Germline values: CDR1 SGDLS, CDR2 YYNGEE. Trimming took 0 bases from V and 7 from J, leaving 11 bases between them. Produced via immunoSEQ multiplex PCR; TCRdb's table is partial and in-frame only. This sample has 250,000 to 400,000 clones, with 70% to 90% found just once. V usage is TRBV9 and J usage is TRBJ2-1; a possible D gene is TRBD2 (6 bases). Material for sequencing was PBMCs or T cells enriched from blood (not recorded which). The TCR sequence derives from a woman aged 25 to 39 who had recovered from COVID-19. In DNA, the CDR3 is TGTGCCAGCAGCGTAGACGAGGGGAGGAATGAGCAGTTCTTC. It specifies CASSVDEGRNEQFF.